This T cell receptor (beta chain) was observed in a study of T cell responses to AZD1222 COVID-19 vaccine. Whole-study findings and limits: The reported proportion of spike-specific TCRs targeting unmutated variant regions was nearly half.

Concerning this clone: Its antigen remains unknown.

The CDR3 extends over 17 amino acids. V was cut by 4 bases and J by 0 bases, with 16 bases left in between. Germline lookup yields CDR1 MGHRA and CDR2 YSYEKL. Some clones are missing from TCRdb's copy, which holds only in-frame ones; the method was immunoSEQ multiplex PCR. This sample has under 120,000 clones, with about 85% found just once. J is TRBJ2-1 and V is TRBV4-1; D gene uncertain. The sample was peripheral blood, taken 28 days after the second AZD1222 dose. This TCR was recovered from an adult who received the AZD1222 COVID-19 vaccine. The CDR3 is CASSPTWQADSYNEQFF. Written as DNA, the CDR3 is TGCGCCAGCAGCCCGACCTGGCAGGCGGACTCCTACAATGAGCAGTTCTTC.